This T cell receptor beta chain came from a study of T cell responses to AZD1222 COVID-19 vaccine. Study findings and constraints: Repertoires were obtained only post-peak T cell response. White British ancestry dominated among donors, who included more females, and clonal diversity was possibly underestimated.

The table lists this clone with a few counts. Its antigen is as yet unknown. CDR1 LNHDA and CDR2 SQIVND come from the germline V gene (reference sequence). V was pared by 5 bases and J by 4 bases, with 15 bases between. The CDR3 length is 14 residues. Sequencing used immunoSEQ multiplex PCR; TCRdb keeps in-frame clones, though not all of them. The sample carries 200,000 to 250,000 clones, roughly 94% recorded once. This chain connects TRBV19 to TRBJ2-7, with unresolved D. This receptor was identified in an adult who received the MenACWY meningococcal vaccine as a control. The sequencing used peripheral blood, collected 28 days after the second dose of the MenACWY control vaccine. The CDR3: CASSPDDINYEQYF. CDR3 DNA sequence: TGTGCCAGTAGTCCAGATGACATTAATTACGAGCAGTACTTC.